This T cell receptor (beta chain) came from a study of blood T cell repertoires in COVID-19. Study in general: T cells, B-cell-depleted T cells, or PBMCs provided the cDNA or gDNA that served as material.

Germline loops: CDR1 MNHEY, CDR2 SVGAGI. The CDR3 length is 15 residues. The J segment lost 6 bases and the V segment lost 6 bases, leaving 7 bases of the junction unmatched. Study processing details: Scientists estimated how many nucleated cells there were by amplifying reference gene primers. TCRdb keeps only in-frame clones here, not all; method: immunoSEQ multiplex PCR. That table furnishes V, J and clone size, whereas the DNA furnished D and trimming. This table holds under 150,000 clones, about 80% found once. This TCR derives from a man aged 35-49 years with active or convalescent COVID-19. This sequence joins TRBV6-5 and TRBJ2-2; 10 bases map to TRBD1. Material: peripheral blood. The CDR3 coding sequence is TGTGCCAGCAGCAAACCCGGGACAGGGGCCGGGGAGCTGTTTTTT. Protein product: CASSKPGTGAGELFF.